The text below deals with one T cell receptor beta chain. This specimen comes from a study of control samples from healthy donors and cancer patients. V was trimmed by 0 bases and J by 0 bases, leaving 11 bases between them. Germline CDR1 and CDR2: GTSNPN and SVGIG (reference sequence). The CDR3 loop spans 15 amino acids. Libraries were prepared by immunoSEQ multiplex PCR; TCRdb keeps only in-frame clonotypes and omits some of them. The table records around 150,000 clones, around 88% of them present only once. This chain uses TRBV30 with TRBJ1-2; perhaps TRBD1 as D (6 bases). The origin of this receptor is a man aged 18-30 years in good health. Sequenced input: blood. The DNA for the CDR3 is TGTGCCTGGAGTGTACGGGGGGCAGCTAACTATGGCTACACCTTC. It encodes CAWSVRGAANYGYTF.